Described below is a single TCR beta chain sequence and its context. Its target antigen remains unknown. Base qualities are not at hand, and no much larger clone is one base apart. This record belongs to a study of cytomegalovirus exposure and HLA in healthy donors (dated by TCRdb to 2016 to 2017). Notes on the research overall: In an earlier analysis of several hundred of the donors, around 300 Gb of sequence data and 120 million or so unique TCR beta sequences from 180 million or so T cells were reported. To study patterns of TCR occurrence, a later analysis re-analyzed previously published TCR beta repertoires from 600 to 750 donors and added high-resolution HLA genotyping. The study profiled the T cell repertoires of hundreds of subjects by immunosequencing and related them to cytomegalovirus serostatus. Alongside the repertoire data, information on donor age, sex, ethnicity and CMV serostatus was compiled. Four to six DR-DQ haplotypes were handled as single units for association and clustering, since linkage in the cohort was strong. Of the roughly 390 genotyped donors, over 65% fell in the genetic ancestry cluster associated with self-reported Caucasian donors. Rather than using new phenotypic data, the later analysis identified candidate immune exposures from TCR beta sequences and from how often those sequences occurred across donors. The study aimed to test whether cataloging public T cell receptors could reveal signatures of past pathogen exposure. Among about 360 genotyped donors of the cohort, an average of 235,054 unique TCR beta nucleotide sequences were sequenced per donor, roughly 18% of them non-productive. Typing coverage varied by locus: roughly 629-630 donors for A, B, C, DRB1 and DQB1; some 520 for DQA1; approximately 570 for DPA1; more than 450 for DPB1. In a later genetic analysis, genome-wide SNP genotypes for about 65% of the roughly 700 donors were used, and that subset was treated as a discovery cohort. Class I and class II HLA loci were covered by the typing at four-digit resolution. A separate validation cohort of roughly 130 different subjects was used in addition to the approximately 640-subject first cohort. High-throughput TCR immunosequencing, statistical association of individual TCRs with disease status, and machine learning were combined to predict cytomegalovirus infection status. An early release that covered fewer than 750 HLA-typed donors contained about 300 gigabases of sequencing data and about 84 million unique TCR sequences. All discovery cohort repertoires had been generated on a single sequencing platform. An earlier analysis of about 620 of the donors applied high-throughput TCR beta sequencing to assess whether each TCR beta V gene segment acted as functional or pseudogenic.

The cohort was made up of 666 healthy bone marrow donors. At the time of sampling, all cohort members were nominally healthy, though unrecorded immune exposures were likely present. The donor was CMV seropositive and was included in the group of 250 to 350 seropositive cohort members. A peripheral blood sample was collected from each donor, and TCR beta sequencing was performed on peripheral blood mononuclear cells. The Qiagen DNeasy Blood Extraction Kit was used to extract genomic DNA from the blood cell samples. V was cut back by 3 bases and J by 7 bases, leaving a gap of 15 bases between them. From the cysteine through the phenylalanine, the CDR3 covers 15 amino acids. Of all the DNA, just the CDR3 is kept, 45 bases in frame from base 1. CDR1 and CDR2 (MDHEN, SYDVKM) derive from the germline V gene. The receptor library was made with the immunoSEQ multiplex PCR assay. The multiplex PCR relied on a mix of 60 forward primers for TCR Vbeta segments and 13 reverse primers for TCR Jbeta segments. The CDR3 region of rearranged TCR beta genes was amplified from genomic DNA by a multiplex PCR assay. On the Illumina HiSeq System, the amplified TCR beta libraries were sequenced as 87-base-pair reads. The published analysis was carried out like this. In a later analysis, 80 million or so unique TCR beta chains were counted across the roughly 670 repertoires, and roughly 11 million of these chains were shared by at least two donors. Raw reads were error-corrected and collapsed into unique sequences by a nearest-neighbor algorithm in which closely related sequences were merged to remove PCR and sequencing errors. To assign V, D and J gene segments, CDR3 sequences were aligned to IMGT reference sequences. For a sequence to be retained, a match of at least six nucleotides was required to both a V gene segment and a J gene segment. A rearrangement counted as productive if the CDR3 had no stop codons and remained in frame with V and J, and every other rearrangement counted as non-productive. CDR3 was defined according to IMGT convention as the region running from the second conserved V-encoded cysteine to the conserved J-encoded phenylalanine. The earlier analysis of fewer than 750 of the donors excluded sequences that lacked an unambiguous match to a single V gene segment. An earlier analysis of approximately 590 of the donors called V segments functional above 56.7% productive rearrangements and segregating when the between-donor standard deviation exceeded 5%. A statistical classification framework was developed to diagnose cytomegalovirus status using the catalog of TCR beta chain sequences. In a later analysis, V and J genes were assigned by comparing TCR nucleotide sequences against IMGT/GENE-DB human TR gene sequences. A later analysis assigned CDR3 sequences and most-parsimonious VDJ recombination scenarios with the TCRdist pipeline. In a later analysis, each TCR beta chain was defined by its CDR3 amino acid sequence together with its V-gene family, and reads without a unique V-gene family were excluded. In a later analysis, a few hundred highly shared, low-generation-probability nucleotide sequences were removed to address suspected cross-contamination and a sequencing artifact. For each public chain, a later analysis derived a clonal expansion index from normalized ranks of inferred template counts within each repertoire. Generation probabilities in a later analysis came from a VDJ recombination model fitted to out-of-frame rearrangements, and those results were checked against IGoR. A later analysis scored TCR-TCR, TCR-HLA and TCR-CMV co-occurrence with hypergeometric tests, applying a repertoire-size bias correction to TCR pairs. To estimate false discovery rates, a later analysis permuted the HLA or CMV assignments 20 times. In a later analysis, co-occurring TCRs were grouped with DBSCAN, and TCRdist sequence similarity was added when clustering was performed within HLA-allele-positive subsets. Repertoires with fewer than 30,000 or more than 120,000 public chains were left out of co-occurrence clustering, as were a handful of repertoires with anomalous nucleotide sharing. In TCRdb, the immuneACCESS table is reduced to in-frame sequences with V and J assigned. These tables do not hold every clone; where another copy was compared, an unresolved V gene accounts for under half, and the others remain unexplained. From that table come the V and J calls and clone size; the DNA was used to work out D and trimming. The sample yields roughly 150,000 clones; around 85% were counted once. Of the sample, 1% to 1.5% is held by the ten largest clones.

General conclusions and limits of the study: Because some donors lacked HLA typing at each locus, the association tests relied only on the typed subset. The cohort was sequenced for TCR beta chains only, and without alpha or paired-chain data the features that could be detected were limited. Cytomegalovirus status was reported to be diagnosed by the classifier with high specificity and sensitivity in both the original and validation cohorts. A further reported finding was that TCR beta sequences accurately predicted the HLA-A and HLA-B alleles for most subjects in the first cohort. Most CMV-associated TCR beta chains appeared to be HLA-restricted in a later analysis, and the HLA associations seemed to be driven largely by CMV exposure. At a false discovery rate of 0.05, a later analysis linked 16,951 TCR beta sequences to specific HLA alleles. The study listed 164 TCR beta chains as associated with cytomegalovirus. According to a later analysis, parvovirus B19, influenza, CMV and Epstein-Barr virus appeared linked to several top co-occurrence clusters. A later genetic analysis reported fewer N-insertions in productive TCRs among donors in an Asian-associated ancestry cluster than the roughly 620-donor mean. Most TCR sequences were observed very rarely across donors, whereas some public TCRs were present in many individuals. Linkage disequilibrium might explain the correlated functional status among segregating V segments, but an unknown experimental factor could not be ruled out. Because counts were too low, about 17 rarely observed V segments, including chromosome 9 orphons, were excluded from the earlier analysis of 587 of the donors. An association between a missense DCLRE1C variant and V-gene and J-gene trimming of TCR beta chains was found in a later genetic analysis and replicated in an independent cohort. CMV serostatus was the only immune exposure information available for the cohort. In a later analysis, HLA-associated TCR beta chains showed more clonal expansion and lower generation probabilities than non-associated chains that were equally common. The authors suggested that the approach could potentially be extended to other disease states and immunological phenotypes. In an earlier analysis of roughly 560 of the donors, most TCR beta V segments were observed in productive rearrangements about 87% or about 30% of the time, broadly matching IMGT annotations. A few of the identified cytomegalovirus-associated TCR beta chains were confirmed in vitro to be specific for cytomegalovirus antigens. According to a later analysis, TCR association rates differed among HLA loci, with DRB1 alleles showing the most associated TCRs and HLA-C alleles showing the fewest. The presence/absence analyses assumed that sequencing depth was roughly uniform across donors, and that assumption may not be true. Assigning TCR associations to individual alleles was difficult when HLA alleles, especially DR and DQ, strongly co-occurred. The sequencing pipeline was judged likely to have produced a cluster of highly shared sequence variants as a technical artifact. Because the 87-base-pair reads could not distinguish some IMGT-functional V segments, including TRBV6-2 and TRBV6-3, those segments were excluded.

The sample consisted of PBMCs. The sequence came from a man between 45 and 60 years old in good health and CMV-seropositive. The sequence links TRBV28 to TRBJ1-4; the D region possibly corresponds to TRBD1 (5 bases align). The DNA is TGTGCCAGCAGTTTCGGAGGGGCGGCTGGTGAAAAACTGTTTTTT. Its protein product is CASSFGGAAGEKLFF. With the portions outside the CDR3 filled from the reference TRBV28 and TRBJ1-4 genes, the complete variable region becomes DVKVTQSSRYLVKRTGEKVFLECVQDMDHENMFWYRQDPGLGLRLIYFSYDVKMKEKGDIPEGYSVSREKKERFSLILESASTNQTSMYLCASSFGGAAGEKLFFGSGTQLSVL.